This passage covers 5 T cell receptor beta chains from one sample sequenced in a study of blood T cell repertoires in COVID-19 (dated by TCRdb to 2018 to 2020). The library was built by means of the immunoSEQ multiplex PCR assay. The clones in this table, taken by TCRdb from immuneACCESS, are in-frame only. Not every clone is retained; where verified, under half of the shortfall comes from an unresolved V gene, and the cause of the rest is unknown. This sample has about 380,000 clones in its table, and 70% to 90% of those were observed once. Clones ranked in the top ten supply 1% to 1.5% of the sample. Sequencing used peripheral blood. These TCRs come from a man aged 35 to 55 with acute or convalescent COVID-19.

This clone was detected a few times. The chain joins TRBV2 to TRBJ1-5; 7 nucleotides align to TRBD1. The CDR3 loop spans 18 amino acids. Losses at the gene ends were 4 bases for V and 2 bases for J; bases not matched to a gene: 14. Looked up from germline, CDR1 is SNHLY and CDR2 is FYNNEI. The CDR3 DNA reads as TGTGCCAGCAGTGTTTCTTCGGGCGGCAGGGGGGGCAATCAGCCCCAGCATTTT. Translating gives CASSVSSGGRGGNQPQHF.

The V and J genes are TRBV7-6 and TRBJ1-3; maybe TRBD1 (5 bases). The CDR3 spans 17 residues. The V and J ends lost 6 bases and 1 base respectively, with 19 bases between them. Per the germline V gene, CDR1 is SGHVS and CDR2 is FNYEAQ. CDR3 coding DNA: TGTGCCAGCAGTCCTTACCCTGTCAGGGCATCTGGAAACACCATATATTTT. Residues: CASSPYPVRASGNTIYF. The full variable domain, rest sourced from reference TRBV7-6 and TRBJ1-3, is GAGVSQSPRYKVTKRGQDVALRCDPISGHVSLYWYRQALGQGPEFLTYFNYEAQQDKSGLPNDRFSAERPEGSISTLTIQRTEQRDSAMYRCASSPYPVRASGNTIYFGEGSWLTVV.

The J gene is TRBJ1-3, the V gene TRBV19; D remains ambiguous. V was trimmed by 4 bases and J by 1 base, leaving 11 bases between them. Germline V gene lookup returns CDR1 LNHDA and CDR2 SQIVND (reference sequence). This CDR3 has 15 residues. Here the CDR3 reads CASSNSAASGNTIYF. CDR3 DNA sequence: TGTGCCAGTAGTAACTCGGCGGCTTCTGGAAACACCATATATTTT.

This clone came up once. The chain links TRBV19 to TRBJ1-6; D is unclear. CDR3 length: 14 amino acids. CDR1 and CDR2 (germline): LNHDA, SQIVND (reference sequence). V lost 3 bases and J lost 8, with 11 bases in between. CDR3 sequence reads: CASSIGVRHSPLHF. CDR3 nucleotides: TGTGCCAGTAGTATCGGGGTTCGACATTCACCCCTCCACTTT.

This clone was counted a single time. V gene TRBV28 combines with J gene TRBJ2-7, with D maybe TRBD1 (5 bases). Germline V lookup: CDR1 MDHEN, CDR2 SYDVKM. The V end was cut by 6 bases, the J end by 6 bases, with 9 bases between. The CDR3 totals 11 residues. The CDR3 protein is CASRSGSEQYF. Written as DNA, the CDR3 is TGTGCCAGCAGGTCAGGGTCCGAGCAGTACTTC.